A selection of T cell receptor beta chains follows, all from one sample in a study of CD8 T cells in ankylosing spondylitis. TCRdb ran MiXCR on the 5' RACE reads and lists one entry per CDR3 protein. The sample contains 300,000 to 400,000 distinct CDR3 sequences, roughly 15% of which appear only once. What was sequenced was blood, either unsorted or a sorted T cell fraction (not recorded which). Receptor source: a male donor with ankylosing spondylitis or in good health (not recorded which). Each CDR3 is given with its conserved first and last residue. Clone size appears in some rows only: once, few, many, or a class for an expanded clone.

-,TRBJ2-3,TRBV24-1,CATSGPGAEGTSTDTQYF
few,TRBJ1-6,TRBV20-1,CSARGGHHNSPLHF
-,TRBJ2-1,TRBV7-6,CASSLEVSGSIYNEQFF
few,TRBJ2-3,TRBV5-1,CASSPRTSGPTDTQYF
few,TRBJ2-5,TRBV14,CASSQDVWDRVQETQYF
-,TRBJ2-7,TRBV5-1,CASSPQGVPTYEQYF
-,TRBJ2-6,TRBV4-1,CASSQDPARANVLTF
-,TRBJ1-6,TRBV5-1,CASSSSTGGDSPLHF
few,TRBJ2-3,TRBV7-8,CASKDSTDTQYF
-,TRBJ2-5,TRBV5-1,CASSLWDRSQETQYF
few,TRBJ2-7,TRBV6-5,CASRTNYEQYF
few,TRBJ1-3,TRBV4-1,CASSQWSGSGNTIYF
-,TRBJ2-7,TRBV6-2/TRBV6-3,CASSRRDRGSYEQYF
few,TRBJ2-5,TRBV7-2,CASSLGGATETQYF
many,TRBJ1-2,TRBV12-3/TRBV12-4,CASRETGRYGYTF